This T cell receptor beta chain was captured in a study of radiation and T cells in renal cell carcinoma. Assay: immunoSEQ multiplex PCR; the TCRdb copy retains only in-frame clones and omits some. This table has tens of thousands of clones, approximately 84% appearing once. Study-level findings and limits: In blood, top tumor clones expanded by 2 weeks, shrinking by 4.

With 3 bases removed from V and 0 bases from J, the gap between germline ends came to 9 bases. CDR3 length: 15 residues. From germline, CDR1 is SNHLY and CDR2 FYNNEI. About this clone: The antigen is undetermined.

The time point denotes: baseline pretreatment blood. Treatment noted: 15 Gy SBRT to primary tumor, nephrectomy 4 weeks later. Specimen: blood, collected from a patient whose treatment included radiotherapy and nephrectomy. This sequence originates from a man in his 60s with renal cell carcinoma. This chain joins TRBV2 and TRBJ1-5, with TRBD1 as a possible D gene (5 bases). CDR3 coding DNA: TGTGCCAGCAGTGACAGGGTTTATAGCAATCAGCCCCAGCATTTT. Protein sequence: CASSDRVYSNQPQHF.